This T cell receptor beta chain was profiled in a study of T cell clones after liver transplantation. In the study overall: Tolerant meant at least one year fully off immunosuppression without liver enzymes above twice normal.

Of note for this clone: Antigen: not known.

Study-level results: Graft donor-reactive T cells possibly entered the graft instead of undergoing deletion.

The CDR3 is 12 amino acids. Germline lookup yields CDR1 KGHSH and CDR2 LQKENI. V was trimmed by 6 bases and J by 6 bases, leaving 8 bases between them. Here immunoSEQ multiplex PCR was the method, and the copy in TCRdb shows in-frame clones only, minus some. The top ten hold 2.7% of the sample, which has tens of thousands of clones, roughly 90% seen once. This TCR was recovered from a human donor who received a liver transplant. The chain couples TRBV18 to TRBJ2-2; D not resolved. The material was CD4+ T cells from blood, obtained before liver transplant. CDR3 sequence: CASSGGAGELFF. The CDR3, as DNA: TGTGCCAGCTCCGGTGGGGCCGGGGAGCTGTTTTTT.